This T cell receptor (beta chain) was sequenced in a study of blood T cell repertoires in COVID-19. The V gene's germline CDR1 is KGHDR and CDR2 SFDVKD. The CDR3 extends over 16 amino acids. Trimming removed 0 bases from V and 6 bases from J; junction bases left unmatched: 4. The table came from immunoSEQ multiplex PCR; TCRdb's copy has only in-frame clones and leaves some out. The sample holds 130,000 to 150,000 clones, more than 70% seen once. J is TRBJ2-1 and V is TRBV24-1, with 10 bases aligning to TRBD2. The sequence derives from a man aged 60 to 75 with active or convalescent COVID-19. Sequenced: peripheral blood. CDR3 nucleotide sequence: TGTGCCACCAGTGATTTGGCTAGCGGGAGACTCAATGAGCAGTTCTTC. It yields the protein CATSDLASGRLNEQFF.